The 25 T cell receptor beta chains below were found in one sample sequenced in a study of cytomegalovirus exposure and HLA in healthy donors. Some clones are missing from TCRdb's copy, which holds only in-frame ones; the method was immunoSEQ multiplex PCR. The sample contains about 250,000 clones, less than 90% of which appear only once. Sequenced material: PBMCs. The receptors here all came from a man between 18 and 35 years old in good health and CMV-seropositive.

The chain joins TRBV19 to TRBJ1-5; D gene ambiguous. V was pared by 5 bases and J by 4 bases, with 9 bases between. The germline V gene encodes CDR1 LNHDA and CDR2 SQIVND (reference sequence). This CDR3 is 13 amino acids long. The CDR3 DNA follows: TGTGCCAGTAGTCTTACCGCGAATCAGCCCCAGCATTTT. Amino acid sequence: CASSLTANQPQHF.

This chain joins TRBV25-1 and TRBJ2-2; weak D call: TRBD1 (6 bases). Deletions cut 6 bases from V and 6 bases from J, with 8 bases between. CDR1 MGHDK and CDR2 SYGVNS come from the germline V gene. The CDR3 is 12 residues long. The CDR3 DNA sequence: TGTGCCAGCAGCCGGACAGCCGGGGAGCTGTTTTTT. Protein sequence: CASSRTAGELFF.

J is TRBJ1-1 and V is TRBV2; the D is unclear. CDR3 length: 12 amino acids. From germline, CDR1 is SNHLY and CDR2 FYNNEI. Trimming took off 5 bases at V and 2 bases at J, with 6 bases between the two ends. The CDR3 DNA reads TGTGCCAGCAGTATCCCCAACACTGAAGCTTTCTTT. Translation: CASSIPNTEAFF.

This chain links TRBV5-4 with TRBJ2-3, with TRBD2 matching over 10 bases. The trim removed 2 bases at V and 2 bases at J, leaving 5 bases unmatched. Germline assignment: CDR1 SGHNT and CDR2 YYREEE (reference sequence). The CDR3 length is 16 residues. The CDR3 sequence is CASSLTGTSVTDTQYF. CDR3 nucleotides: TGTGCCAGCAGCTTAACCGGGACTAGCGTCACAGATACGCAGTATTTT.

This clone was detected only a few times. This chain links TRBV7-2 with TRBJ2-5, with D hard to call. Germline CDR1 and CDR2: SGHTA and FQGNSA. V shed 10 bases and J shed 2 bases, with 14 bases lying between them. This CDR3 spans 13 amino acids. The CDR3 here is CATAFGPQETQYF. The DNA for the CDR3 is TGTGCCACCGCCTTTGGCCCACAAGAGACCCAGTACTTC.

The V call is TRBV5-1, the J call TRBJ2-1, with a possible D match to TRBD1 (5 bases). CDR1 is SGHRS, CDR2 YFSETQ, per germline. This CDR3 is built from 15 residues. The ends were cut back, 4 bases at V and 4 bases at J, with 15 bases in the middle. The DNA of the CDR3 is TGCGCCAGCAGCGTCGGACACGGCGAGTACAATGAGCAGTTCTTC. Protein product: CASSVGHGEYNEQFF.

This clone was seen once. This rearrangement joins TRBV28 to TRBJ2-4; unclear D gene. Germline CDR1 reads MDHEN; CDR2 reads SYDVKM. The CDR3 totals 13 residues. V was cut by 5 bases and J by 1 base, with 6 bases left in between. The chain's CDR3 is CASSPTAKNIQYF. The CDR3 DNA sequence: TGTGCCAGCAGTCCCACGGCCAAAAACATTCAGTACTTC.

The genes are TRBV2 and TRBJ1-4; 7 bases are shared with TRBD1. Trimming cost V 4 bases and J 6 bases; bases outside gene matches: 5. Looked up from germline, CDR1 is SNHLY and CDR2 is FYNNEI. This CDR3 region has 14 residues. This chain's CDR3 is CASSGGQSHEKLFF. The DNA of the CDR3 is TGTGCCAGCAGTGGGGGACAGTCCCATGAAAAACTGTTTTTT.

CDR3 sequence (DNA): TGTGCCACCCAAGGACTAGCGGGACCCCTCGGGCAGTACTTC. Encoded protein: CATQGLAGPLGQYF. This chain joins TRBV10-3 and TRBJ2-7, with 12 positions matching TRBD2. This CDR3 comprises 14 residues. CDR1 and CDR2 from the germline V gene are ENHRY and SYGVKD. After removal of 10 bases from V and 9 bases from J, the junction contained 13 bases not matched to a gene.

The gene calls are TRBV10-3 and TRBJ1-2; D ambiguous. Germline values: CDR1 ENHRY, CDR2 SYGVKD. CDR3 length: 12 amino acids. V was pared by 6 bases and J by 5 bases, with 10 bases between. The CDR3 spells CAISPALYGYTF. In nucleotides, the CDR3 is TGTGCCATCAGCCCGGCCTTATATGGCTACACCTTC.

This clone was detected once. The rearrangement uses TRBV6-1 and TRBJ1-5; D gene unclear. Trimming took off 6 bases at V and 0 bases at J, with 6 bases between the two ends. From germline, CDR1 is MNHNS and CDR2 SASEGT. The CDR3 extends over 13 amino acids. CDR3 bases: TGTGCCAGCAGCAAGTATAGCAATCAGCCCCAGCATTTT. Its protein is CASSKYSNQPQHF.

The chain links TRBV7-9 to TRBJ2-1; 9 positions match TRBD2. There are 16 residues in the CDR3. V trimming: 4 bases; J trimming: 8 bases; junction bases outside the gene matches: 12. Germline lookup yields CDR1 SEHNR and CDR2 FQNEAQ (reference sequence). The CDR3, as DNA: TGTGCCAGCAGCTACCCGACTAGCGGACTAGATGATGAGCAGTTCTTC. Translation: CASSYPTSGLDDEQFF.

This clone was seen more than once but under ten times. The chain recombines TRBV27 with TRBJ1-3; D remains unclear. The V and J ends lost 4 bases and 0 bases respectively, with 4 bases between them. CDR1 is MNHEY and CDR2 is SMNVEV in the germline V gene (reference sequence). This CDR3 spans 13 amino acids. The CDR3 nucleotides read TGTGCCAGCAGTTCGTTCTCTGGAAACACCATATATTTT. It translates to CASSSFSGNTIYF.

The V call is TRBV28, the J call TRBJ1-2; 8 bases are a match to TRBD1. The CDR3 is 15 amino acids. The trim removed 6 bases at V and 2 bases at J, leaving 8 bases unmatched. The germline V gene has CDR1 MDHEN and CDR2 SYDVKM. The chain's CDR3 is CASRRQGTSNYGYTF. CDR3 nucleotide sequence: TGTGCCAGCAGACGACAGGGGACCTCAAACTATGGCTACACCTTC.

The chain combines TRBV27 with TRBJ2-1; 14 positions match TRBD2. Trimming at V came to 6 bases and at J to 12 bases, leaving 10 bases not matched to a gene. Germline V CDR1 and CDR2: MNHEY, SMNVEV (reference sequence). The CDR3 contains 15 residues. The chain's CDR3 is CASSRLAGGPVRQFF. The DNA for the CDR3 is TGTGCCAGCAGCAGACTAGCGGGAGGGCCGGTTAGGCAGTTCTTC.

The chain uses TRBV27 and TRBJ2-7; 8 nucleotides line up with TRBD1. The ends lost 4 bases at V and 7 bases at J; junction bases unmatched: 6. The CDR3 spans 13 residues. The germline gives CDR1 MNHEY, CDR2 SMNVEV (reference sequence). The CDR3 sequence: CASSWTGPREQYF. CDR3 in DNA: TGTGCCAGCAGTTGGACAGGGCCTCGGGAGCAGTACTTC.

The chain carries TRBV5-1 and TRBJ2-3; perhaps TRBD2 as D (6 bases). Germline V lookup: CDR1 SGHRS, CDR2 YFSETQ. V lost 0 bases and J lost 2, with 7 bases in between. This CDR3 contains 14 residues. CDR3 in DNA: TGCGCCAGCAGCTTGGGGACTACCACAGATACGCAGTATTTT. It specifies CASSLGTTTDTQYF.

This clone was found many times. The rearrangement links TRBV10-3 to TRBJ1-2; possible D gene TRBD1, 6 bases. Deletions cut 6 bases from V and 1 base from J, with 6 bases between. The CDR3 loop spans 12 amino acids. Germline V gene sequence: CDR1 ENHRY, CDR2 SYGVKD. CDR3 sequence reads: CAIRDSNYGYTF. CDR3 nucleotides: TGTGCCATCAGGGACAGTAACTATGGCTACACCTTC.

This chain connects TRBV29-1 to TRBJ1-1, with 8 nucleotides matching TRBD1. Germline assignment: CDR1 SQVTM and CDR2 ANQGSEA. Unmatched junction bases numbered 3, after V lost 2 bases and J lost 4 bases. This CDR3 has 13 residues. The CDR3 nucleotides are TGCAGCGTTGAAAGAGACAGGGGCACTGAAGCTTTCTTT. This codes for CSVERDRGTEAFF.

V usage is TRBV6-1 and J usage is TRBJ1-5, with D tentatively TRBD1 (5 bases). Germline-derived CDR1 and CDR2 are MNHNS and SASEGT. Trimming pared 6 bases from V and 4 bases from J, leaving 13 bases between. CDR3 length equals 14 residues. CDR3 loop: CASRSGTENQPQHF. The CDR3 DNA follows: TGTGCCAGCAGAAGCGGGACGGAGAATCAGCCCCAGCATTTT.

This clone was detected only once. This chain links TRBV28 with TRBJ1-2; no firm D call. V shed 1 base and J shed 5 bases, with 5 bases lying between them. This CDR3 is 12 amino acids long. The V gene's germline CDR1 is MDHEN and CDR2 SYDVKM. CDR3 residues: CASSLSGYGYTF. The CDR3 nucleotides are TGTGCCAGCAGTTTATCCGGGTATGGCTACACCTTC.

This chain links TRBV11-3 with TRBJ2-1, with 10 bases that match TRBD2. There are 16 residues in the CDR3. Germline assignment: CDR1 SGHNT and CDR2 YENEEA. The V gene end was trimmed by 1 base and the J gene end by 0 bases; junction bases not matched to a gene: 0. Here the CDR3 DNA reads TGTGCCAGCAGCTTAGGACTAGCGGGCTCCTACAATGAGCAGTTCTTC. Translated, it gives CASSLGLAGSYNEQFF. Supplemented by reference TRBV11-3 and TRBJ2-1, the full variable domain reads EAGVVQSPRYKIIEKKQPVAFWCNPISGHNTLYWYLQNLGQGPELLIRYENEEAVDDSQLPKDRFSAERLKGVDSTLKIQPAELGDSAVYLCASSLGLAGSYNEQFFGPGTRLTVL.

The table lists this clone with a count of one. The rearrangement links TRBV5-1 to TRBJ1-1; possibly TRBD1 for D (5 bases). The CDR3 has 15 residues. CDR1 is SGHRS and CDR2 is YFSETQ in the germline V gene. Trimming took 0 bases from V and 0 from J, leaving 9 bases between them. CDR3 sequence (DNA): TGCGCCAGCAGCTTGGAGCCAGGGATGAACACTGAAGCTTTCTTT. Encoded protein: CASSLEPGMNTEAFF.

V is TRBV7-8 and J is TRBJ2-5, with D uncertain. The germline gives CDR1 SGHVS, CDR2 FQNEAQ. Trimming pared 1 base from V and 5 bases from J, leaving 11 bases between. The CDR3 contains 14 residues. The CDR3 nucleotides read TGTGCCAGCAGCTTAGGGGGTTCCGAGGAGACCCAGTACTTC. Encoded protein: CASSLGGSEETQYF.

The chain combines TRBV28 with TRBJ2-7; D gene ambiguous. The germline gives CDR1 MDHEN, CDR2 SYDVKM. Trimming removed 4 bases from V and 5 bases from J, with 12 bases in between. The CDR3 spans 13 residues. The CDR3 protein is CASSSPGLDEQYF. Here the CDR3 DNA reads TGTGCCAGCAGTTCCCCGGGCCTTGACGAGCAGTACTTC.